Following are 18 T cell receptor beta chains from one sample sequenced in a study of cytomegalovirus exposure and HLA in healthy donors. The PCR was carried out with 60 Vbeta primers and 13 Jbeta primers. TCRdb's copy holds only in-frame clones and misses some; the assay was immunoSEQ multiplex PCR. The data contain approximately 150,000 clones, about 80% of them singletons. Sequences were obtained from PBMCs. Source of these receptors: a man aged 25-45 years in good health and CMV-seropositive.

This sequence joins TRBV9 and TRBJ2-6, with a tentative D call TRBD2 (5 bases). Germline CDR1 is SGDLS and CDR2 is YYNGEE. The V end lost 4 bases, the J end lost 3 bases, and 26 bases lay between the germline ends. The CDR3 has 20 amino acids. CDR3 nucleotide sequence: TGTGCCAGCAGCACACCCCTTCAGGCCGGGAACGAATTTGGGGCCAACGTCCTGACTTTC. Protein: CASSTPLQAGNEFGANVLTF.

Only one count was recorded for this clone. This sequence joins TRBV28 and TRBJ1-5; no clear D. CDR1 is MDHEN, CDR2 SYDVKM, per germline. Trimming cost V 7 bases and J 6 bases, with 13 bases left between them. The CDR3 contains 13 residues. The CDR3 spells CASTTLVGQPQHF. The CDR3 nucleotides read TGTGCCAGCACCACGCTAGTGGGTCAGCCCCAGCATTTT.

With regard to this clone: One end of the junction fails to match germline, which may point to a read error. The V and J genes are TRBV7-9 and TRBJ1-2, with TRBD1 matching 12 bases. In germline, CDR1 is SEHNR, CDR2 FQNEAQ (reference sequence). This CDR3 contains 17 residues. Written as DNA, the CDR3 is TGTTCCAGCAGTTTTGGGACAGGGGGCCAGTCGGACTATGGCTACACCTTC. Translated: CSSSFGTGGQSDYGYTF.

This rearrangement joins TRBV28 to TRBJ1-1, with a tentative D call TRBD1 (5 bases). Germline CDR1 and CDR2: MDHEN and SYDVKM. The CDR3 loop spans 14 amino acids. The V gene lost 4 bases and the J gene lost 11 bases, with 20 bases spanning the gap. The CDR3 DNA is TGTGCCAGCAGTTGGGGGGGGACTCGGAGGGCCGCTTTCTTT. It encodes CASSWGGTRRAAFF.

The rearrangement links TRBV30 to TRBJ1-6; 10 bases agree with TRBD1. V trimming: 3 bases; J trimming: 9 bases; junction bases outside the gene matches: 14. The germline CDR1 and CDR2 sequences are GTSNPN and SVGIG (reference sequence). This CDR3 region has 17 residues. The CDR3 sequence: CAWSRDRGFPGRSPLHF. The CDR3 bases are TGTGCCTGGAGCCGGGACAGGGGTTTCCCAGGGCGTTCACCCCTCCACTTT. Complete variable domain (other parts from reference TRBV30 and TRBJ1-6): SQTIHQWPATLVQPVGSPLSLECTVEGTSNPNLYWYRQAAGRGLQLLFYSVGIGQISSEVPQNLSASRPQDRQFILSSKKLLLSDSGFYLCAWSRDRGFPGRSPLHFGNGTRLTVT.

The chain couples TRBV5-1 to TRBJ2-5, with 7 bases fitting TRBD1. The V gene's germline CDR1 is SGHRS and CDR2 YFSETQ. V gave up 1 base and J gave up 2 bases; unmatched junction bases: 5. The CDR3 has 15 residues. The DNA for the CDR3 is TGCGCCAGCAGCTTGCGGACAGGTACTCAAGAGACCCAGTACTTC. Translating gives CASSLRTGTQETQYF.

This sequence joins TRBV15 and TRBJ2-3; TRBD2 agrees at 9 bases. Germline V lookup: CDR1 LNHNV, CDR2 YYDKDF (reference sequence). V was clipped by 1 base and J by 4 bases; unmatched bases: 3. This CDR3 contains 15 residues. The CDR3 DNA is TGTGCCACCAGCAGAGTAGCGGGAGAGTCAGATACGCAGTATTTT. It is translated as CATSRVAGESDTQYF.

In this sample, this clone turned up a few times. The V gene is TRBV28, the J gene TRBJ2-1; 9 positions match TRBD2. CDR3 size: 16 residues. Germline V gene sequence: CDR1 MDHEN, CDR2 SYDVKM. The ends lost 4 bases at V and 8 bases at J; junction bases unmatched: 12. In nucleotides, the CDR3 is TGTGCCAGCAGTTCCCACCCCGGACTAGCGAGCGATGAGCAGTTCTTC. Its translation is CASSSHPGLASDEQFF.

J is TRBJ2-2 and V is TRBV9, with 8 bases that match TRBD1. Germline V gene lookup returns CDR1 SGDLS and CDR2 YYNGEE. V trimming: 3 bases; J trimming: 6 bases; junction bases outside the gene matches: 13. There are 17 residues in the CDR3. The CDR3, as DNA: TGTGCCAGCAGCGCCCTATCCCGGACAGGGAATCCCGGGGAGCTGTTTTTT. Encoded protein: CASSALSRTGNPGELFF.

J is TRBJ2-5 and V is TRBV2, with 10 bases matching TRBD1. The trim removed 6 bases at V and 6 bases at J, leaving 7 bases unmatched. This CDR3 is built from 14 residues. The germline V gene has CDR1 SNHLY and CDR2 FYNNEI. The chain's CDR3 is CASSAGTGVKTQYF. CDR3 sequence (DNA): TGTGCCAGCAGCGCCGGGACAGGGGTGAAGACCCAGTACTTC. Full variable domain (missing parts from reference TRBV2 and TRBJ2-5): EPEVTQTPSHQVTQMGQEVILRCVPISNHLYFYWYRQILGQKVEFLVSFYNNEISEKSEIFDDQFSVERPDGSNFTLKIRSTKLEDSAMYFCASSAGTGVKTQYFGPGTRLLVL.

This chain connects TRBV28 to TRBJ2-7; D possibly corresponds to TRBD1 (5 bases). Looked up from germline, CDR1 is MDHEN and CDR2 is SYDVKM. This CDR3 comprises 15 residues. The ends were cut back, 6 bases at V and 1 base at J, with 16 bases in the middle. CDR3 nucleotide sequence: TGTGCCAGCAGCGTTACAGGAATCGTATCCTACGAGCAGTACTTC. This sequence encodes CASSVTGIVSYEQYF.

DNA for the CDR3: TGTGCCAGTTCGAAACTAGGGGGTGCGGAGACCCAGTACTTC. It encodes CASSKLGGAETQYF. The chain employs TRBV27 and TRBJ2-5; a possible D gene is TRBD1 (6 bases). The germline CDR1 and CDR2 sequences are MNHEY and SMNVEV (reference sequence). The CDR3 runs to 14 residues. The V gene lost 9 bases and the J gene lost 5 bases, with 19 bases spanning the gap.

This rearrangement joins TRBV28 to TRBJ1-2; 9 positions match TRBD1. CDR3 length: 13 amino acids. V gave up 6 bases and J gave up 8 bases; unmatched junction bases: 7. Germline CDR1 is MDHEN and CDR2 is SYDVKM. The CDR3 region has the DNA TGTGCCAGCAGGCCGGACAGGGGATCCGGCTACACCTTC. Translating it yields CASRPDRGSGYTF.

This CDR3 reads CASSFWAGSGEQYF. The CDR3 DNA reads TGTGCCAGCAGCTTCTGGGCAGGGTCAGGCGAGCAGTACTTC. The chain carries TRBV5-6 and TRBJ2-7; D perhaps matches TRBD1 (5 bases). V was pared by 2 bases and J by 6 bases, with 15 bases between. CDR1 and CDR2 from the germline V gene are SGHDT and YYEEEE. The CDR3 covers 14 residues.

The chain couples TRBV7-9 to TRBJ1-2, with D possibly being TRBD1 (5 bases). V lost 11 bases and J lost 7, with 8 bases in between. The germline CDR1 and CDR2 sequences are SEHNR and FQNEAQ (reference sequence). This CDR3 region has 9 residues. The CDR3 nucleotides read TGTGCCGGAGGGGCTGGCTACACCTTC. Encoded protein: CAGGAGYTF.

In DNA, the CDR3 is TGCGCCAGCAGTTTTAGCGGTACTAGCACAGATACGCAGTATTTT. This sequence encodes CASSFSGTSTDTQYF. This chain connects TRBV10-1 to TRBJ2-3; D is perhaps TRBD2 (6 bases). Germline loops: CDR1 WNHNN, CDR2 SYGVQD (reference sequence). Between the trimmed V and J ends, which lost 5 bases and 0 bases, there was a span of 12 bases. The CDR3 has 15 amino acids.

A few counts support this clone. This rearrangement joins TRBV19 to TRBJ2-5, with 7 nucleotides matching TRBD1. V was clipped by 3 bases and J by 4 bases; unmatched bases: 8. CDR1 is LNHDA and CDR2 is SQIVND in the germline V gene (reference sequence). CDR3 size: 15 residues. CDR3 sequence: CASSMQGVRVETQYF. DNA for the CDR3: TGTGCCAGTAGTATGCAGGGGGTACGAGTAGAGACCCAGTACTTC.

The genes are TRBV6-6 and TRBJ2-3; no firm D call. The CDR3 runs 14 residues. Trimming removed 8 bases at V and 6 bases at J, with 18 bases between. Germline V CDR1 and CDR2: MNHNY, SVGAGI (reference sequence). The CDR3 sequence is CASRLRPPGDTQYF. The CDR3 DNA follows: TGTGCCAGCCGCCTAAGGCCCCCCGGGGATACGCAGTATTTT.